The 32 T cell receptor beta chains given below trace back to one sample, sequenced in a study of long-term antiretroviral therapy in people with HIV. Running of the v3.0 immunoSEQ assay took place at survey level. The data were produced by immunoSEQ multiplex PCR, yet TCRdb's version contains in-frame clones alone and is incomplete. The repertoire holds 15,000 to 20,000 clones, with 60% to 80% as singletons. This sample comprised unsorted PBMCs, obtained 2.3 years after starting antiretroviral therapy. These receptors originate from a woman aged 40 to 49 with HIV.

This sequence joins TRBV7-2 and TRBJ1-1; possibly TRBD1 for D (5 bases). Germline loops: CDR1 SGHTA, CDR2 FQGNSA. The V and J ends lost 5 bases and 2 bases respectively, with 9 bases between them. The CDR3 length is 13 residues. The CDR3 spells CASSPGPNTEAFF. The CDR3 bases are TGTGCCAGCAGCCCGGGACCAAACACTGAAGCTTTCTTT.

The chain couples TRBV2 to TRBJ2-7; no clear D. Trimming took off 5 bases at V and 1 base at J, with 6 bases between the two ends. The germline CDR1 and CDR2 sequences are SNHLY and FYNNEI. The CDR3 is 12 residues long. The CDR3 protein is CASSYSSYEQYF. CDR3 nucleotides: TGTGCCAGCAGTTACAGTTCCTACGAGCAGTACTTC.

Written as DNA, the CDR3 is TGCGCCAGCAGCTCCCAGGGCGCAGGGCCCTACGAGCAGTACTTC. It codes for CASSSQGAGPYEQYF. V is TRBV5-1 and J is TRBJ2-7; D might be TRBD1 (5 bases). Per the germline V gene, CDR1 is SGHRS and CDR2 is YFSETQ. The CDR3 has 15 amino acids. Trimming cost V 3 bases and J 2 bases, with 15 bases left between them.

The CDR3 sequence: CASSLVGSGANVLTF. The CDR3 DNA follows: TGTGCCAGCAGTTTGGTCGGGTCTGGGGCCAACGTCCTGACTTTC. V is TRBV27 and J is TRBJ2-6; no definite D call. V was clipped by 3 bases and J by 1 base, with 7 bases between them. Germline assignment: CDR1 MNHEY and CDR2 SMNVEV (reference sequence). The CDR3 is 15 residues long.

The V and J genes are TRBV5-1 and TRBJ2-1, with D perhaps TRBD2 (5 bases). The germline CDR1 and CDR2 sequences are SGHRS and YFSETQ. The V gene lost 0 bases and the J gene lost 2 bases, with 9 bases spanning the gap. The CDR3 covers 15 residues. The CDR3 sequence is CASSLEAATYNEQFF. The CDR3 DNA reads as TGCGCCAGCAGCTTGGAAGCGGCAACCTACAATGAGCAGTTCTTC.

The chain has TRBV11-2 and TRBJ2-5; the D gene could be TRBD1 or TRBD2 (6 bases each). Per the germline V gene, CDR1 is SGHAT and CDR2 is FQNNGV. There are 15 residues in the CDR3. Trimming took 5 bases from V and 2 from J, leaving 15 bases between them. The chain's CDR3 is CASSITGGGQETQYF. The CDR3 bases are TGTGCCAGCAGCATTACCGGGGGCGGGCAAGAGACCCAGTACTTC.

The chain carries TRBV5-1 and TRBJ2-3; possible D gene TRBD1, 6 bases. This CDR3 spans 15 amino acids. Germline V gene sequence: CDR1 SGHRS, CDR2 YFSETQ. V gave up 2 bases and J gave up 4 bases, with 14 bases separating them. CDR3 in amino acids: CASSLQQGPADTQYF. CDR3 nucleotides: TGCGCCAGCAGCTTACAACAGGGTCCCGCAGATACGCAGTATTTT.

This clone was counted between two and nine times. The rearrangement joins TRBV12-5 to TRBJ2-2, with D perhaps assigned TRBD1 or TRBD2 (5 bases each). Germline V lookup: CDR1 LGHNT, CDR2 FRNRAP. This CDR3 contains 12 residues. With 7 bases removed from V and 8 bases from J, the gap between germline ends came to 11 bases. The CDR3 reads CASDIGAGELFF. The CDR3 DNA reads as TGTGCTAGTGATATCGGGGCGGGGGAGCTGTTTTTT.

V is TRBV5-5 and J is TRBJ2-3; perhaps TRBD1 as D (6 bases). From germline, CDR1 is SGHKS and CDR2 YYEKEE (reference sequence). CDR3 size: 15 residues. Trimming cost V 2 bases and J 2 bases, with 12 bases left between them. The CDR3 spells CASSLGQKFTDTQYF. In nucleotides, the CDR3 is TGTGCCAGCAGCTTAGGACAGAAGTTCACAGATACGCAGTATTTT.

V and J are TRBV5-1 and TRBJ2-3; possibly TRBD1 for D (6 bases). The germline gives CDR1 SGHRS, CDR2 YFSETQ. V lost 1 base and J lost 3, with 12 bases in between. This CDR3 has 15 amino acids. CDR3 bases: TGCGCCAGCAGCTTGTGGGTGGGGGCTACAGATACGCAGTATTTT. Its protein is CASSLWVGATDTQYF. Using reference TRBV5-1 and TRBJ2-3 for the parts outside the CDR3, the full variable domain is KAGVTQTPRYLIKTRGQQVTLSCSPISGHRSVSWYQQTPGQGLQFLFEYFSETQRNKGNFPGRFSGRQFSNSRSEMNVSTLELGDSALYLCASSLWVGATDTQYFGPGTRLTVL.

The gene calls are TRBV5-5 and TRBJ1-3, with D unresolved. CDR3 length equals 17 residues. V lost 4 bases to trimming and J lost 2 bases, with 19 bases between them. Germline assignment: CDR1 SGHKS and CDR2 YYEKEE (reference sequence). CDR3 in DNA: TGTGCCAGCAGCCGTACCCCCGGTGGGGTACCTGGAAACACCATATATTTT. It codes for CASSRTPGGVPGNTIYF.

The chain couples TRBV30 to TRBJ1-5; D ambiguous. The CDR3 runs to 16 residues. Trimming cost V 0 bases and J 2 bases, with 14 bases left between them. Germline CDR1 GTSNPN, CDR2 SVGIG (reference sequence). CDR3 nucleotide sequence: TGTGCCTGGAGTGTACCCGGGGTACGAGGCAATCAGCCCCAGCATTTT. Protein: CAWSVPGVRGNQPQHF.

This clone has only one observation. CDR3 amino acids: CASSPTPGQGAYEQYF. The CDR3 region has the DNA TGTGCCAGCAGCCCCACTCCGGGACAGGGGGCTTACGAGCAGTACTTC. The rearrangement links TRBV11-2 to TRBJ2-7, with 12 positions matching TRBD1. CDR3 length: 16 amino acids. V lost 5 bases to trimming and J lost 4 bases; unmatched junction nucleotides: 9. Germline CDR1 SGHAT, CDR2 FQNNGV.

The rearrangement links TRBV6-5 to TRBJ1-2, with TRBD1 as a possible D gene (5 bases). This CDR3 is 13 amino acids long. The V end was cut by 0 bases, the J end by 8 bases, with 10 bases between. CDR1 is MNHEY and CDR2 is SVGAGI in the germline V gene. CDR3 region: CASSYSDSSGYTF. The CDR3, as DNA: TGTGCCAGCAGTTACTCCGACAGTAGCGGCTACACCTTC.

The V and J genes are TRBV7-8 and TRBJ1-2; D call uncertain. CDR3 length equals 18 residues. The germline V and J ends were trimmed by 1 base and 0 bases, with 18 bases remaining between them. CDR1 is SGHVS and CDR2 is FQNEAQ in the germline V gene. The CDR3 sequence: CASSLDRAGSFTNYGYTF. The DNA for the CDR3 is TGTGCCAGCAGCTTAGATAGGGCCGGGTCATTTACTAACTATGGCTACACCTTC.

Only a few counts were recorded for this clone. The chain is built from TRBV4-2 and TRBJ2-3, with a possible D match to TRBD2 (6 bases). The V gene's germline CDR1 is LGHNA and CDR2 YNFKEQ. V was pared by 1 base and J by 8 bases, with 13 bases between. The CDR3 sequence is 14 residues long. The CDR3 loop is CASSQGGAGSTQYF. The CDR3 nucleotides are TGTGCCAGCAGCCAAGGGGGAGCCGGGAGTACGCAGTATTTT.

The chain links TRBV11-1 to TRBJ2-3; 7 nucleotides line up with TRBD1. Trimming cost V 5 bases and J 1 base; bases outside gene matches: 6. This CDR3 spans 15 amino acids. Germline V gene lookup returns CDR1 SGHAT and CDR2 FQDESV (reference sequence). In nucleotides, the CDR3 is TGTGCCAGCAGCCTGACAGGGATGGGCACAGATACGCAGTATTTT. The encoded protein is CASSLTGMGTDTQYF. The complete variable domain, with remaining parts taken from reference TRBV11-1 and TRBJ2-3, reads EAEVAQSPRYKITEKSQAVAFWCDPISGHATLYWYRQILGQGPELLVQFQDESVVDDSQLPKDRFSAERLKGVDSTLKIQPAELGDSAMYLCASSLTGMGTDTQYFGPGTRLTVL.

As DNA, the CDR3 is TGTGCAAGTCGCTTAGTCGCGGAGAACACTGAAGCTTTCTTT. This gives the protein CASRLVAENTEAFF. The V and J genes are TRBV12-2 and TRBJ1-1. TRBV12-2 is classified as a pseudogene. The CDR3 totals 14 residues.

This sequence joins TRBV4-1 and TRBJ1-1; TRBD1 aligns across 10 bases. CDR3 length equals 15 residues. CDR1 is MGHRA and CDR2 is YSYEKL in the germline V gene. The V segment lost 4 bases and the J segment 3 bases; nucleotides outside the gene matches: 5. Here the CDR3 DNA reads TGCGCCAGCAGCCCGACAGGGGGCACGTACACTGAAGCTTTCTTT. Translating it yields CASSPTGGTYTEAFF.

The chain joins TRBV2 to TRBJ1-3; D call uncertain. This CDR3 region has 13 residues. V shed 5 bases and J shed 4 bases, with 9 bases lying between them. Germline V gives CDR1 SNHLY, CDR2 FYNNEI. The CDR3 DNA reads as TGTGCCAGCAGTTATGATCCAGGAAACACCATATATTTT. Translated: CASSYDPGNTIYF.

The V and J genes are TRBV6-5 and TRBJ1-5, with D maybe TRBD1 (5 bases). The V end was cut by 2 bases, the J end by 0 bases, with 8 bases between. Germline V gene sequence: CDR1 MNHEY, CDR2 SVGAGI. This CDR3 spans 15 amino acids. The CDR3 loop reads CASSYDRYSNQPQHF. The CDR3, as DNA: TGTGCCAGCAGTTACGACAGATATAGCAATCAGCCCCAGCATTTT.

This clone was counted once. The CDR3 reads CASSWGQGDSPLHF. CDR3 nucleotide sequence: TGTGCCAGCAGCTGGGGACAGGGTGATTCACCCCTCCACTTT. The chain employs TRBV5-5 and TRBJ1-6; TRBD1 matches 9 bases. There are 14 residues in the CDR3. CDR1 and CDR2 from the germline V gene are SGHKS and YYEKEE (reference sequence). Trimming at V came to 3 bases and at J to 8 bases, leaving 3 bases not matched to a gene.

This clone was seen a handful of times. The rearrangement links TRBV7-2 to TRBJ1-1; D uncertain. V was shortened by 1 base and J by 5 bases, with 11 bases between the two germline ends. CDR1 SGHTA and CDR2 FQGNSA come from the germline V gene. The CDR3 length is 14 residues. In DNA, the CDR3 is TGTGCCAGCAGCTTAGAAGGGTGGTTAACTGAAGCTTTCTTT. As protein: CASSLEGWLTEAFF.

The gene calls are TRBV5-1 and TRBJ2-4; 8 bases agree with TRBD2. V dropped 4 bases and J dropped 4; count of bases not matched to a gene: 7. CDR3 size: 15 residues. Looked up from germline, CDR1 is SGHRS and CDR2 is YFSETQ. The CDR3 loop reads CASSLGVAGKNIQYF. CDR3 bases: TGCGCCAGCAGCCTGGGGGTAGCGGGGAAAAACATTCAGTACTTC.

In DNA, the CDR3 is TGTGCCAGCAGGGCTAAGGGTGCCTATGGCTACACCTTC. Encoded protein: CASRAKGAYGYTF. The V gene is TRBV5-5, the J gene TRBJ1-2; D is unresolved. This CDR3 contains 13 residues. Trimming stripped 5 bases from V and 4 bases from J, with 12 bases between. The V gene's germline CDR1 is SGHKS and CDR2 YYEKEE (reference sequence).

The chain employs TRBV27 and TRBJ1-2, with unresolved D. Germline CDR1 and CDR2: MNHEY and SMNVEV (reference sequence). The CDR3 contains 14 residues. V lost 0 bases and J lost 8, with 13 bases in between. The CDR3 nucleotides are TGTGCCAGCAGTTTATCGTTCAAATTAGGGGGCTACACCTTC. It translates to CASSLSFKLGGYTF.

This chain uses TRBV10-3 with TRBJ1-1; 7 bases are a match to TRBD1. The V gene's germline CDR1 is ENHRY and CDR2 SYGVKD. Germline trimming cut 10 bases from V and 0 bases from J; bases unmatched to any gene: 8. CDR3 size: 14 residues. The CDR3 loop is CATVGDRMNTEAFF. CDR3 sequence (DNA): TGTGCCACCGTGGGGGACAGAATGAACACTGAAGCTTTCTTT.

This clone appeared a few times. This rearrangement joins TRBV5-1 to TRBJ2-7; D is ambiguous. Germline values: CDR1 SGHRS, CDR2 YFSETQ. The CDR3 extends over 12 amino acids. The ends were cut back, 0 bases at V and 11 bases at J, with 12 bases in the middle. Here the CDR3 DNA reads TGCGCCAGCAGCTTGGAGGCGGCCCCTGAGTACTTC. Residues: CASSLEAAPEYF.

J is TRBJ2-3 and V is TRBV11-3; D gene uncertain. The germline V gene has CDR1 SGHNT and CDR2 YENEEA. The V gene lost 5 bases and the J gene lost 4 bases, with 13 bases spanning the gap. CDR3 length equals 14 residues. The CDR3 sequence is CASSLGPNADTQYF. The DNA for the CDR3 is TGTGCCAGCAGCCTAGGCCCGAACGCAGATACGCAGTATTTT.

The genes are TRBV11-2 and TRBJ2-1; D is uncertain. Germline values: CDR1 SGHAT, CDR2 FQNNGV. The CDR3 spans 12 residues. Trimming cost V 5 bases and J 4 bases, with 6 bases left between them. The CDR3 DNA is TGTGCCAGCAGCCGAGAATACAATGAGCAGTTCTTC. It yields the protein CASSREYNEQFF.

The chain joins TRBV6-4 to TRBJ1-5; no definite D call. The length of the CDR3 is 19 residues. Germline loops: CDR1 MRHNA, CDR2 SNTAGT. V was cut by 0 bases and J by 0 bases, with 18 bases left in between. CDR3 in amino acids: CASSDSNQWNISSNQPQHF. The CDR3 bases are TGTGCCAGCAGTGACTCGAATCAATGGAACATTTCTAGCAATCAGCCCCAGCATTTT.

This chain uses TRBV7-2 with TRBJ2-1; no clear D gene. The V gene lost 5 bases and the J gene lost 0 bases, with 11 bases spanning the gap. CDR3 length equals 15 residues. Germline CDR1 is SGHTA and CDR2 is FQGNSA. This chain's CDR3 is CASSPDSSSYNEQFF. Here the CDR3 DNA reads TGTGCCAGCAGCCCCGACTCGAGCTCCTACAATGAGCAGTTCTTC.